The entry below describes one T cell receptor (beta chain). This could be a read error, since a much larger clone is one nucleotide away. This is likely a read error, given that the CDR3 carries no conserved phenylalanine or tryptophan at its end. The CDR3 extends over 15 amino acids. Germline CDR1 reads DFQATT; CDR2 reads SNEGSKA (reference sequence). V was pared by 0 bases and J by 6 bases, with 8 bases of the junction left unmatched. This sample was included in a study of T cells in Graves' hyperthyroidism and ophthalmopathy. From RNA transcripts, TCR beta CDR3 regions were amplified. HTBI primers were used for first-round RT-PCR of the TCR CDR3. TCRdb analysed the multiplex PCR reads with MiXCR anew, one entry per CDR3 protein. The data contain roughly 500,000 distinct CDR3 sequences, about 16% of them singletons.

This chain links TRBV20-1 with TRBJ2-1; 7 bases are a match to TRBD2. This receptor was obtained from a woman aged 30 to 39 with Graves' ophthalmopathy. Sample: blood. CDR3 nucleotide sequence: TGCAGTGCTAGAGATCTGGGAGGGCCCGGCAATGAGCAGTTCTCC. Its translation is CSARDLGGPGNEQFS.